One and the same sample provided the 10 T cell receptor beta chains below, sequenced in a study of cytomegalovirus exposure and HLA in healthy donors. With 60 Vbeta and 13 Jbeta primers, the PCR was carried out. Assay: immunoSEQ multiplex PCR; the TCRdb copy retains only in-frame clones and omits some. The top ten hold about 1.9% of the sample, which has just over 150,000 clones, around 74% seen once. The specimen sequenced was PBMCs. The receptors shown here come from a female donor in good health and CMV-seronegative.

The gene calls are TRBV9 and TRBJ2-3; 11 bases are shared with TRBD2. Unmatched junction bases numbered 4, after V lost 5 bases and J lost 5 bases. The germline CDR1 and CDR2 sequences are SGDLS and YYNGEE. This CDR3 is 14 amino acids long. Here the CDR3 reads CASRTGTSGDTQYF. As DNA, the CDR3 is TGTGCCAGCAGGACCGGGACTAGCGGAGATACGCAGTATTTT.

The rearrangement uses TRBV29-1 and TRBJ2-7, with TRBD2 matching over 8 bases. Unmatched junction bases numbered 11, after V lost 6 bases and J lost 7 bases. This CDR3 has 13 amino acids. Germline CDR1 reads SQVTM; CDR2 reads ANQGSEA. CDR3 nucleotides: TGCAGCGTGGGGGGACGGGGGGGTCTGGAGCAGTACTTC. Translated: CSVGGRGGLEQYF.

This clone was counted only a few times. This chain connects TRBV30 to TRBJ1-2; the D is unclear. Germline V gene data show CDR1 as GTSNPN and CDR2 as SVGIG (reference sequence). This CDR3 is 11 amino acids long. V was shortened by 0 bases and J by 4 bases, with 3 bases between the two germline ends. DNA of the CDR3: TGTGCCTGGAGTGTCAGCTATGGCTACACCTTC. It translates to CAWSVSYGYTF.

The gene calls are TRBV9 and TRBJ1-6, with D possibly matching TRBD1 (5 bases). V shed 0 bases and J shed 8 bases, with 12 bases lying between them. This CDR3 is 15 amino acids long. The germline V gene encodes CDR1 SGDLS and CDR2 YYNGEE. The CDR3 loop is CASSVDGGLDSPLHF. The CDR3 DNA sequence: TGTGCCAGCAGCGTAGACGGGGGGTTGGATTCACCCCTCCACTTT.

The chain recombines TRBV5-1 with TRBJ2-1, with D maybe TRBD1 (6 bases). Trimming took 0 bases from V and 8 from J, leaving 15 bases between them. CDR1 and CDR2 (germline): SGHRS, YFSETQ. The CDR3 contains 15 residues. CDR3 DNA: TGCGCCAGCAGCTTGGTTTCGACAGGATCCGATGAGCAGTTCTTC. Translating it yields CASSLVSTGSDEQFF.

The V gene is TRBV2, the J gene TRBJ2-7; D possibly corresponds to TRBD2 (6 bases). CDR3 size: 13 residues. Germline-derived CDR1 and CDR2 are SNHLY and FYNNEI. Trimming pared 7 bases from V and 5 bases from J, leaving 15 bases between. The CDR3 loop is CASTIADTHEQYF. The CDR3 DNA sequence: TGTGCCAGCACAATAGCGGATACCCACGAGCAGTACTTC.

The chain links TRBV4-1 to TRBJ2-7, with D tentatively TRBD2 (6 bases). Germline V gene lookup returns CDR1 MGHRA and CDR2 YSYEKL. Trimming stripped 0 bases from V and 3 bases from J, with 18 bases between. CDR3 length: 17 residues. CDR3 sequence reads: CASSQDLGAGANYEQYF. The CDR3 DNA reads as TGCGCCAGCAGCCAAGATCTTGGAGCGGGCGCCAACTACGAGCAGTACTTC.

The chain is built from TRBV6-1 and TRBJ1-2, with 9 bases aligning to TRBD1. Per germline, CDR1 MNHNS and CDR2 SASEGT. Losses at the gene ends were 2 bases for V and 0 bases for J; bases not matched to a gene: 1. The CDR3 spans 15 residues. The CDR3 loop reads CASSENRGPNYGYTF. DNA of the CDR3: TGTGCCAGCAGTGAAAACAGGGGGCCTAACTATGGCTACACCTTC.

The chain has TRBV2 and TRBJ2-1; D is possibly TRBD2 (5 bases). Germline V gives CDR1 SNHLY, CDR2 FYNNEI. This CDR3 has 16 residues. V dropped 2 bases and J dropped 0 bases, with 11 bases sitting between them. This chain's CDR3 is CASSELGRSSYNEQFF. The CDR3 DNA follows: TGTGCCAGCAGTGAATTGGGGAGAAGCTCCTACAATGAGCAGTTCTTC.

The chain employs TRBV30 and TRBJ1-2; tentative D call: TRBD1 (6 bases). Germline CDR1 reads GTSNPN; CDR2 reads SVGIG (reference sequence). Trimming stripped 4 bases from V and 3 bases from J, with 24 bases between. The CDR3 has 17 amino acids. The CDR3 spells CAWTLFSRNRVDYGYTF. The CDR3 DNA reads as TGTGCCTGGACCCTATTCTCCCGGAACAGGGTAGACTATGGCTACACCTTC.